The clone carrying this TCR beta chain was picked up many times. Its antigen is unidentified. Those patients with uncontrolled infection, other autoimmune disease, pregnancy or lactation were excluded. Amplification targeted TCR beta CDR3 regions from RNA transcripts. With the HTBI primer set, the TCR CDR3 went through a first round of RT-PCR. TCRdb reanalysed the multiplex PCR reads using MiXCR and keeps one entry per CDR3 protein. The sample has hundreds of thousands of distinct CDR3 sequences, around 17% seen once. The entry originates in a study of T cells in Graves' hyperthyroidism and ophthalmopathy. General study findings and limits: Most thyroid-expanded clonotypes above 0.001 were also found in blood.

The CDR3 extends over 18 amino acids. Germline values: CDR1 SGHTA, CDR2 FQGTGA. V dropped 7 bases and J dropped 0 bases, with 22 bases sitting between them. Sample: blood. The sequence was collected from a young woman with Graves' ophthalmopathy. The gene calls are TRBV7-3 and TRBJ1-5, with D perhaps matching TRBD1 (5 bases). This CDR3 is CASNIRDGWVYSNQPQHF. CDR3 coding DNA: TGTGCCAGCAACATCCGGGACGGGTGGGTGTATAGCAATCAGCCCCAGCATTTT.